The table lists the clone carrying this T cell receptor (beta chain) with a count of one. Its antigen is unidentified. These data are taken from a study of T cell responses to AZD1222 COVID-19 vaccine. Study-level results: Following two doses of AZD1222, Spike-specific TCR breadth and depth rose. CD4 TCRs covered the whole spike, strongest at regions 160-218 and 743-854. Donors were mostly white British, more females; clonal diversity possibly underestimated.

Per the germline V gene, CDR1 is MNHEY and CDR2 is SMNVEV (reference sequence). The CDR3 consists of 14 residues. Between the trimmed V and J ends, which lost 6 bases and 4 bases, there was a span of 15 bases. Second-dose intervals near 4 or 12 weeks were combined. The protocol was immunoSEQ multiplex PCR, while the TCRdb copy is restricted to in-frame clones and leaves out a portion. This table has some 200,000 clones, 70% to 90% appearing once. The source is an adult who received the AZD1222 COVID-19 vaccine. Here the sequenced sample was peripheral blood, taken 28 days after the second AZD1222 dose. The chain employs TRBV27 and TRBJ1-1; D perhaps matches TRBD1 (5 bases). The CDR3 DNA reads TGTGCCAGCAGGACCCGCATTGGGGGCACTGAAGCTTTCTTT. It is translated as CASRTRIGGTEAFF.